This record concerns one T cell receptor beta chain sequence. Its matching antigen is unknown. V was clipped by 4 bases and J by 0 bases, with 10 bases between them. CDR1 is MNHEY, CDR2 SVGAGI, per germline. The CDR3 extends over 15 amino acids. These data are taken from a study of cytomegalovirus exposure and HLA in healthy donors. Study summary: About 85 million unique TCRs from HLA-typed donors were held in an early release of data.

Study results and limitations: In an earlier analysis, about 87% or about 30%: the productive usage of most TCR beta V segments. DRB1 had the most TCR associations and HLA-C the fewest, a later analysis found, with rates varying by HLA locus. The dataset shows that most TCR sequences were rare, while some public TCRs occurred in many donors.

PCR employed 60 Vbeta and 13 Jbeta primers. The data were produced by immunoSEQ multiplex PCR, yet TCRdb's version contains in-frame clones alone and is incomplete. The repertoire holds about 140,000 clones, with almost 85% as singletons. This TCR was sampled from a man in his thirties or forties in good health and CMV-seropositive. Material: PBMCs. This chain connects TRBV6-5 to TRBJ1-3; TRBD1 is a possible D gene (6 bases). CDR3 nucleotides: TGTGCCAGCAGTTGGGACACGAGCTCTGGAAACACCATATATTTT. Translated, it gives CASSWDTSSGNTIYF.